Below are 15 T cell receptor beta chains sequenced from a single sample in a study of cytomegalovirus exposure and HLA in healthy donors (dated by TCRdb to the late 2010s). The library came from the immunoSEQ multiplex PCR assay. The clones in this table, taken by TCRdb from immuneACCESS, are in-frame only. Not every clone is retained; where verified, under half of the shortfall comes from an unresolved V gene, and the cause of the rest is unknown. Counted in this sample were 250,000 to 350,000 clones; 88% of them appeared once. Over 0.9% of the sample is taken by the ten largest. Sequencing was performed on PBMCs. These receptors originate from a man aged 30-40 years in good health and CMV-seronegative.

The CDR3 DNA sequence: TGTGCCACCAGCAGAGGAACTAGCGGGGTTTACAATGAGCAGTTCTTC. Translation gives CATSRGTSGVYNEQFF. The chain couples TRBV15 to TRBJ2-1; 10 bases agree with TRBD2. This CDR3 spans 16 amino acids. The V segment lost 1 base and the J segment 4 bases; nucleotides outside the gene matches: 4. Germline-derived CDR1 and CDR2 are LNHNV and YYDKDF (reference sequence).

In nucleotides, the CDR3 is TGTGCCAGCAGCCTAACCGGGACAGGGAAACACGAGCAGTACTTC. Protein product: CASSLTGTGKHEQYF. This rearrangement joins TRBV7-9 to TRBJ2-7; 9 bases are shared with TRBD1. With V trimmed by 5 bases and J by 5 bases, 10 bases remained unmatched. This CDR3 has 15 residues. CDR1 SEHNR and CDR2 FQNEAQ come from the germline V gene (reference sequence).

This rearrangement joins TRBV19 to TRBJ2-7; 7 nucleotides agree with TRBD1. V dropped 6 bases and J dropped 6; count of bases not matched to a gene: 11. The CDR3 length is 14 residues. Germline V lookup: CDR1 LNHDA, CDR2 SQIVND (reference sequence). The CDR3 here is CASSLQGTLAEQYF. In DNA, the CDR3 is TGTGCCAGTAGCTTACAGGGGACCCTAGCCGAGCAGTACTTC.

The rearrangement joins TRBV7-6 to TRBJ2-3, with a tentative D call TRBD2 (5 bases). V was trimmed by 4 bases and J by 3 bases, leaving 17 bases between them. This CDR3 contains 16 residues. CDR1 SGHVS and CDR2 FNYEAQ come from the germline V gene. Here the CDR3 reads CASSYLVGSGTDTQYF. CDR3 bases: TGTGCCAGCAGCTACCTCGTGGGTTCGGGGACAGATACGCAGTATTTT.

J is TRBJ2-5 and V is TRBV20-1, with D possibly being TRBD1 (5 bases). Trimming took off 5 bases at V and 7 bases at J, with 11 bases between the two ends. The CDR3 runs to 11 residues. Germline V gives CDR1 DFQATT, CDR2 SNEGSKA (reference sequence). CDR3 protein: CSASGRWTQYF. In DNA, the CDR3 is TGCAGTGCTTCAGGGCGGTGGACCCAGTACTTC.

The rearrangement links TRBV2 to TRBJ2-5, with 9 bases aligning to TRBD1. Germline V lookup: CDR1 SNHLY, CDR2 FYNNEI. CDR3 length equals 15 residues. V gave up 4 bases and J gave up 6 bases; unmatched junction bases: 9. The CDR3 is CASSVSLGQGKTQYF. CDR3 bases: TGTGCCAGCAGTGTAAGCCTCGGACAGGGGAAGACCCAGTACTTC.

The V gene is TRBV20-1, the J gene TRBJ1-2; the D is unclear. Germline loops: CDR1 DFQATT, CDR2 SNEGSKA (reference sequence). The CDR3 has 11 residues. Trimming removed 0 bases from V and 4 bases from J, with 3 bases in between. In DNA form, the CDR3 reads TGCAGTGCTAGAGATCTCTATGGCTACACCTTC. Residues: CSARDLYGYTF.

V and J are TRBV7-8 and TRBJ1-6; 9 bases fit TRBD1. The CDR3 loop spans 18 amino acids. The V gene end was trimmed by 4 bases and the J gene end by 7 bases; junction bases not matched to a gene: 14. Germline V lookup: CDR1 SGHVS, CDR2 FQNEAQ. CDR3 sequence (DNA): TGTGCCAGCAGCTCCCTCGGTAGTGGACAGGGGATCAATTCACCCCTCCACTTT. Translated, it gives CASSSLGSGQGINSPLHF.

This clone was counted only a few times. The chain is built from TRBV10-2 and TRBJ2-5; D gene uncertain. This CDR3 is 13 amino acids long. The V gene's germline CDR1 is WSHSY and CDR2 SAAADI. Trimming shortened V by 6 bases and J by 2 bases, and 10 bases separated the two germline ends. The CDR3 nucleotides are TGCGCCAGCAGCTATGACATACAAGAGACCCAGTACTTC. This codes for CASSYDIQETQYF.

The chain employs TRBV6-5 and TRBJ2-5; D remains ambiguous. The V and J ends lost 0 bases and 1 base respectively, with 9 bases between them. CDR1 is MNHEY and CDR2 is SVGAGI in the germline V gene. CDR3 length equals 15 residues. This chain's CDR3 is CASSYSIRGQETQYF. The CDR3 DNA sequence: TGTGCCAGCAGTTACTCTATACGCGGCCAAGAGACCCAGTACTTC.

The chain employs TRBV7-6 and TRBJ2-6; no reliable D call. Trimming shortened V by 2 bases and J by 2 bases, and 4 bases separated the two germline ends. The CDR3 has 14 amino acids. CDR1 SGHVS and CDR2 FNYEAQ come from the germline V gene. The CDR3 spells CASSLFTGANVLTF. The CDR3 nucleotides are TGTGCCAGCAGCTTATTTACTGGGGCCAACGTCCTGACTTTC.

The genes are TRBV30 and TRBJ1-5; no definite D call. Germline V lookup: CDR1 GTSNPN, CDR2 SVGIG (reference sequence). Between the trimmed V and J ends, which lost 3 bases and 6 bases, there was a span of 9 bases. The CDR3 runs to 12 residues. The CDR3 DNA reads TGTGCCTGGAGCACCGAGGGTCAGCCCCAGCATTTT. It translates to CAWSTEGQPQHF.

The V gene is TRBV6-6, the J gene TRBJ1-1; D is perhaps TRBD1 (5 bases). Trimming removed 3 bases at V and 5 bases at J, with 16 bases between. This CDR3 contains 15 residues. Germline V gene lookup returns CDR1 MNHNY and CDR2 SVGAGI (reference sequence). CDR3 sequence: CASSYPETVATEAFF. CDR3 sequence (DNA): TGTGCCAGCAGTTATCCCGAGACAGTGGCGACTGAAGCTTTCTTT.

The rearrangement uses TRBV7-9 and TRBJ2-7; 10 bases align to TRBD1. J gave up 3 bases and V 4 bases, and 3 bases lay outside the gene matches. The germline CDR1 and CDR2 sequences are SEHNR and FQNEAQ (reference sequence). This CDR3 spans 14 amino acids. The CDR3 DNA is TGTGCCAGCAGCTCAGGGACAGGGGTCTACGAGCAGTACTTC. Translating it yields CASSSGTGVYEQYF.

This clone appeared a few times. V and J are TRBV7-2 and TRBJ1-2; D unclear. This CDR3 contains 14 residues. The V end lost 1 base, the J end lost 6 bases, and 12 bases lay between the germline ends. The germline V gene encodes CDR1 SGHTA and CDR2 FQGNSA. The CDR3 sequence: CASSLGSGIHGYTF. The CDR3 DNA sequence: TGTGCCAGCAGCTTAGGTTCCGGGATCCATGGCTACACCTTC.